These T cell receptor beta chains were read from a single sample in a study of breast tumors, draining lymph nodes, adjacent tissues. Each CDR3 protein gets one entry after TCRdb re-called the multiplex PCR reads with MiXCR. This sample yields 150,000 to 200,000 distinct CDR3 sequences, of which 25% to 40% are seen a single time; approximately 4.3% belongs to the top ten. The specimen was axillary lymph node tissue. The source of these receptors is a female donor with breast cancer. Some clones in this sample may be carry-over from other donors' samples. CDR3s include the opening cysteine and the closing phenylalanine or tryptophan. The D gene is left open where the match is weak. Only part of the rows carry a size: once, few, many, or a class if the clone is expanded.

CDR3 | DNA | size | D | J | V
CASSFWGEQYF | TGTGCCAGCAGCTTTTGGGGCGAGCAGTACTTC | many | NA | TRBJ2-7 | TRBV13
CASSETFDLLALFNEQFF | TGTGCCAGCAGCGAGACCTTCGACTTGCTAGCCCTATTCAATGAGCAGTTCTTC | many | NA | TRBJ2-1 | TRBV7-8
CAISDSVGRDEQYF | TGTGCCATCAGTGATTCCGTGGGACGGGACGAGCAGTACTTC | many | NA | TRBJ2-7 | TRBV10-3
CSAKGLARGTYNEQFF | TGCAGTGCGAAGGGACTAGCGAGAGGGACTTACAATGAGCAGTTCTTC | NA | TRBD2 | TRBJ2-1 | TRBV20-1
CASSQVWTGPRPPLHF | TGTGCCAGCAGCCAAGTGTGGACAGGACCCCGGCCACCCCTCCACTTT | NA | TRBD1 | TRBJ1-6 | TRBV3-1
CASSSKTGPNYGYTF | TGTGCCAGCAGTTCCAAGACAGGTCCTAACTATGGCTACACCTTC | many | NA | TRBJ1-2 | TRBV12-3/TRBV12-4
CASSRSPGLAGRSKVNEQYF | TGTGCCAGCAGCCGCTCCCCGGGACTAGCGGGCCGCAGTAAAGTCAATGAGCAGTACTTC | NA | TRBD2 | TRBJ2-7 | TRBV9
CASSYGKATPEQFF | TGTGCCAGCAGTTACGGGAAGGCCACCCCTGAGCAGTTCTTC | NA | NA | TRBJ2-1 | TRBV6-5
CASSIGGGPTAKNIQYF | TGTGCCAGTAGTATAGGAGGCGGACCGACAGCCAAAAACATTCAGTACTTC | NA | NA | TRBJ2-4 | TRBV19
CASSHSGGTQETQYF | TGTGCCAGCAGTCACTCGGGGGGCACCCAAGAGACCCAGTACTTC | NA | NA | TRBJ2-5 | TRBV6-5
CASSTGYSNQPQHF | TGTGCCAGCAGTACGGGTTATAGCAATCAGCCCCAGCATTTT | few | NA | TRBJ1-5 | TRBV27
CASSPDGAIYEQYFGPGTNRPQHF | NA | NA | NA | TRBJ1-5 | TRBV11-2
CASSQRQGTRRSNTEAFF | TGTGCCAGCAGCCAACGACAGGGGACCCGTCGGAGCAACACTGAAGCTTTCTTT | many | TRBD1 | TRBJ1-1 | TRBV14
CATSDPPKGHYGYTF | TGTGCCACCAGTGACCCCCCGAAAGGACACTATGGCTACACCTTC | many | NA | TRBJ1-2 | TRBV24-1
CASSSAQGIGYEQYF | TGTGCCAGCAGTTCCGCCCAGGGGATTGGATACGAGCAGTACTTC | many | NA | TRBJ2-7 | TRBV7-8
CASSLYGSGGPGANVLTF | TGTGCCAGTAGCCTTTACGGTAGCGGGGGGCCAGGGGCCAACGTCCTGACTTTC | many | TRBD2 | TRBJ2-6 | TRBV19
CASSFHPGYQPKNPGELFF | TGTGCCAGCAGCTTTCACCCCGGCTATCAGCCCAAGAACCCCGGGGAGCTGTTTTTT | many | NA | TRBJ2-2 | TRBV7-8
CASSSSGDQPQHF | TGTGCCAGCAGTTCCTCGGGGGATCAGCCCCAGCATTTT | many | NA | TRBJ1-5 | TRBV2